This T cell receptor (beta chain) was sequenced during a study of cytomegalovirus exposure and HLA in healthy donors. 60 Vbeta and 13 Jbeta primers were used in PCR. Sequenced by immunoSEQ multiplex PCR; TCRdb stores in-frame clones only, minus some. In the table there are about 160,000 clones, over 75% of which are singletons. Everyone who donated was a healthy bone marrow donor. The CDR3 runs to 13 residues. The germline V and J ends were trimmed by 2 bases and 1 base, with 5 bases remaining between them. Germline V lookup: CDR1 MNHEY, CDR2 SVGAGI. This clonotype was obtained from a young woman in good health and CMV-seronegative. The specimen sequenced was PBMCs. This rearrangement joins TRBV6-5 to TRBJ1-1; D call uncertain. CDR3 protein: CASSYRGNTEAFF. The CDR3 coding sequence is TGTGCCAGCAGTTACCGGGGGAACACTGAAGCTTTCTTT.